A single sample is the source of the 21 T cell receptor beta chains below, sequenced in a study of blood T cell repertoires in COVID-19. Only in-frame clones appear in the TCRdb table, and some are missing; sequencing was by immunoSEQ multiplex PCR. The data hold roughly 150,000 clones, with 85% observed a single time. The sample comprised PBMCs or T cells enriched from blood (not recorded which). These receptors came from a woman in her 40s who had recovered from COVID-19.

This clone was seen a few times. The chain combines TRBV5-1 with TRBJ2-7, with D possibly matching TRBD1 (6 bases). Per germline, CDR1 SGHRS and CDR2 YFSETQ. V was shortened by 4 bases and J by 5 bases, with 13 bases between the two germline ends. The CDR3 covers 13 residues. CDR3 nucleotide sequence: TGCGCCAGCAGCGGCCGGACAGCGCACGAGCAGTACTTC. Encoded protein: CASSGRTAHEQYF.

The chain has TRBV13 and TRBJ1-2, with 9 bases aligning to TRBD1. The CDR3 covers 15 residues. Germline loops: CDR1 PRHDT, CDR2 FYEKMQ (reference sequence). V gave up 5 bases and J gave up 2 bases; unmatched junction bases: 6. The CDR3 bases are TGTGCCAGCAGCCTATACACAGGGGGCAACTATGGCTACACCTTC. It translates to CASSLYTGGNYGYTF.

This chain uses TRBV4-1 with TRBJ2-2, with TRBD2 matching 12 bases. Germline V gives CDR1 MGHRA, CDR2 YSYEKL. The trim removed 1 base at V and 6 bases at J, leaving 3 bases unmatched. The CDR3 consists of 16 residues. The CDR3 loop is CASSQALAGGPGELFF. Here the CDR3 DNA reads TGCGCCAGCAGCCAAGCTCTAGCGGGGGGGCCCGGGGAGCTGTTTTTT.

The chain has TRBV6-5 and TRBJ1-2; tentatively, D is TRBD1 (6 bases). Germline V gene sequence: CDR1 MNHEY, CDR2 SVGAGI. The ends were cut back, 7 bases at V and 4 bases at J, with 13 bases in the middle. The length of the CDR3 is 13 residues. The CDR3 protein is CASKPTGSYGYTF. In DNA, the CDR3 is TGTGCCAGCAAACCTACAGGGAGCTATGGCTACACCTTC.

The table lists this clone with a few counts. The chain employs TRBV9 and TRBJ2-7, with D perhaps matching TRBD2 (6 bases). Germline V gene sequence: CDR1 SGDLS, CDR2 YYNGEE. The CDR3 is 16 amino acids. V lost 3 bases and J 3 bases, leaving 19 bases between the germline ends. The CDR3 DNA reads as TGTGCCAGCAGCGAGGGATTAGCGGAGGTGGGCTACGAGCAGTACTTC. Its translation is CASSEGLAEVGYEQYF.

The CDR3 reads CASSLGAGLYGYTF. CDR3 coding DNA: TGTGCCAGCAGTTTAGGGGCGGGACTCTATGGCTACACCTTC. V gene TRBV28 combines with J gene TRBJ1-2; TRBD1 might be the D (5 bases). V dropped 2 bases and J dropped 4 bases, with 11 bases sitting between them. The CDR3 sequence is 14 residues long. Germline V gene lookup returns CDR1 MDHEN and CDR2 SYDVKM.

The chain uses TRBV5-1 and TRBJ2-7; D not certain. V lost 0 bases and J lost 3, with 7 bases in between. This CDR3 comprises 13 residues. Germline V lookup: CDR1 SGHRS, CDR2 YFSETQ. The chain's CDR3 is CASSLEPGYEQYF. For the CDR3, the DNA is TGCGCCAGCAGCTTGGAGCCAGGCTACGAGCAGTACTTC.

This chain links TRBV4-1 with TRBJ1-1; tentatively, D is TRBD1 (5 bases). This CDR3 has 16 amino acids. Germline V gives CDR1 MGHRA, CDR2 YSYEKL. The V and J ends lost 0 bases and 7 bases respectively, with 18 bases between them. The CDR3 sequence: CASSQEYLRQGLEAFF. The CDR3 DNA reads TGCGCCAGCAGCCAAGAATACTTACGGCAGGGACTTGAAGCTTTCTTT.

Points on this clone: The same CDR3 is also encoded by other DNA sequences in this sample. The chain employs TRBV27 and TRBJ2-1; D may be TRBD2 (6 bases). V lost 2 bases to trimming and J lost 7 bases, with 9 bases between them. This CDR3 is built from 13 residues. The V gene's germline CDR1 is MNHEY and CDR2 SMNVEV (reference sequence). The chain's CDR3 is CASSLDGGNEQFF. The CDR3, as DNA: TGTGCCAGCAGTTTAGATGGGGGGAATGAGCAGTTCTTC.

The chain recombines TRBV5-1 with TRBJ2-5; weak D call: TRBD2 (5 bases). Trimming stripped 4 bases from V and 0 bases from J, with 7 bases between. In germline, CDR1 is SGHRS, CDR2 YFSETQ. The CDR3 runs 13 residues. The CDR3 region is CASSRGYQETQYF. CDR3 DNA: TGCGCCAGCAGCCGAGGGTACCAAGAGACCCAGTACTTC. The variable domain in full, completed from reference TRBV5-1 and TRBJ2-5, reads KAGVTQTPRYLIKTRGQQVTLSCSPISGHRSVSWYQQTPGQGLQFLFEYFSETQRNKGNFPGRFSGRQFSNSRSEMNVSTLELGDSALYLCASSRGYQETQYFGPGTRLLVL.

The V call is TRBV2, the J call TRBJ1-4; D is possibly TRBD1 (6 bases). Per germline, CDR1 SNHLY and CDR2 FYNNEI. V dropped 6 bases and J dropped 1 base, with 9 bases sitting between them. The CDR3 extends over 14 amino acids. In DNA form, the CDR3 reads TGTGCCAGCAGAGCGACAGGAACTAATGAAAAACTGTTTTTT. Its protein is CASRATGTNEKLFF.

This clone was detected once. This chain links TRBV2 with TRBJ1-5, with a possible D match to TRBD1 (5 bases). Germline V gives CDR1 SNHLY, CDR2 FYNNEI. The CDR3 extends over 14 amino acids. V lost 1 base to trimming and J lost 4 bases, with 8 bases between them. The CDR3 bases are TGTGCCAGCAGTGAAGACAGGCTGAATCAGCCCCAGCATTTT. It translates to CASSEDRLNQPQHF. The full variable domain, in which reference TRBV2 and TRBJ1-5 provide the parts outside the CDR3, is EPEVTQTPSHQVTQMGQEVILRCVPISNHLYFYWYRQILGQKVEFLVSFYNNEISEKSEIFDDQFSVERPDGSNFTLKIRSTKLEDSAMYFCASSEDRLNQPQHFGDGTRLSIL.

Here the CDR3 reads CASVMNTGELFF. The CDR3 nucleotides read TGTGCTAGTGTAATGAACACCGGGGAGCTGTTTTTT. The chain is built from TRBV12-5 and TRBJ2-2; D remains unclear. The CDR3 length is 12 residues. Trimming removed 7 bases from V and 1 base from J, with 4 bases in between. Per germline, CDR1 LGHNT and CDR2 FRNRAP.

This chain links TRBV3-1 (or the pseudogene TRBV3-2) with TRBJ2-2; D is possibly TRBD1 (6 bases). This CDR3 region has 13 residues. Germline-derived CDR1 and CDR2 are LGHDT and YNNKEL (reference sequence). V shed 3 bases and J shed 7 bases, with 9 bases lying between them. CDR3 amino acids: CASSQGAGGELFF. The CDR3 DNA reads TGTGCCAGCAGCCAGGGGGCGGGCGGGGAGCTGTTTTTT.

The rearrangement joins TRBV12-3 or TRBV12-4 to TRBJ1-1; no clear D gene. Trimming removed 5 bases from V and 8 bases from J, with 15 bases in between. This CDR3 has 13 amino acids. CDR3 bases: TGTGCCAGCAGTCCGGGCCGAGGGTTGGAAGCTTTCTTT. Protein: CASSPGRGLEAFF.

The chain couples TRBV29-1 to TRBJ2-2; 9 nucleotides match TRBD1. The length of the CDR3 is 14 residues. CDR1 and CDR2 (germline): SQVTM, ANQGSEA. The trim removed 7 bases at V and 4 bases at J, leaving 7 bases unmatched. The CDR3 DNA sequence: TGCAGCGGAACAGGGGGCATTGGCACCGGGGAGCTGTTTTTT. Amino acid sequence: CSGTGGIGTGELFF.

The table lists this clone with a few counts. The V gene is TRBV19, the J gene TRBJ1-2; perhaps TRBD1 as D (5 bases). The CDR3 consists of 14 residues. V lost 2 bases and J lost 2, with 9 bases in between. The germline CDR1 and CDR2 sequences are LNHDA and SQIVND (reference sequence). The CDR3 region is CASSITGGNYGYTF. The CDR3 DNA is TGTGCCAGTAGTATAACAGGAGGGAACTATGGCTACACCTTC.

The chain employs TRBV2 and TRBJ1-4, with unresolved D. The CDR3 has 14 amino acids. The germline V and J ends were trimmed by 8 bases and 2 bases, with 12 bases remaining between them. Germline CDR1 reads SNHLY; CDR2 reads FYNNEI. The CDR3 bases are TGTGCCAGCTCCCCCGGGTTCACTAATGAAAAACTGTTTTTT. Its protein is CASSPGFTNEKLFF.

J is TRBJ2-7 and V is TRBV7-6; 7 bases match TRBD1. The CDR3 runs to 12 residues. Germline lookup yields CDR1 SGHVS and CDR2 FNYEAQ. The V and J ends lost 4 bases and 4 bases, in that order; junction bases with no gene match: 1. As DNA, the CDR3 is TGTGCCAGCAGCTCGACAGGGTACGAGCAGTACTTC. It translates to CASSSTGYEQYF.

V gene TRBV7-8 combines with J gene TRBJ2-3; 7 bases map to TRBD2. Trimming at V came to 6 bases and at J to 0 bases, leaving 6 bases not matched to a gene. CDR1 SGHVS and CDR2 FQNEAQ come from the germline V gene. The CDR3 totals 15 residues. The CDR3 nucleotides are TGTGCCAGCAGAACGCTAGCGGCTAGCACAGATACGCAGTATTTT. This gives the protein CASRTLAASTDTQYF.

This chain uses TRBV19 with TRBJ1-1; 8 bases align to TRBD1. After removal of 3 bases from V and 7 bases from J, the junction contained 7 bases not matched to a gene. Germline V lookup: CDR1 LNHDA, CDR2 SQIVND (reference sequence). CDR3 length: 14 amino acids. DNA for the CDR3: TGTGCCAGTAGTATCACAGGGGGAGACGATGAAGCTTTCTTT. Amino acid sequence: CASSITGGDDEAFF.